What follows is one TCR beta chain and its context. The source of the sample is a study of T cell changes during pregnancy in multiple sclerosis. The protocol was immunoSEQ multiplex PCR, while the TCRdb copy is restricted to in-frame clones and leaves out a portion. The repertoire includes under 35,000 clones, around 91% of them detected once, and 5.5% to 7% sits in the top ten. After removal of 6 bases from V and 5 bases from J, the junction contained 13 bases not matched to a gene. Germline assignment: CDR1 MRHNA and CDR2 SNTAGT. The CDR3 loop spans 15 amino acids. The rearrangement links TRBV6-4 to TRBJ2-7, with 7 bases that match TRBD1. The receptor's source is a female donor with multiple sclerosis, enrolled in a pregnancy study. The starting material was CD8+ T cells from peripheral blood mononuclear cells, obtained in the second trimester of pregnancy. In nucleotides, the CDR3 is TGTGCCAGCAGCTCAGCCCAGGGGGATCGGGACGAGCAGTACTTC. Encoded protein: CASSSAQGDRDEQYF.